This T cell receptor beta chain appears in the sequencing data of a study of blood T cells in healthy people across ages. Then a second PCR, running roughly 7 to 12 cycles, was carried out with a sample-barcoded 5' primer and a J-beta primer mix. Through a template-switch adaptor with 12 random nucleotides, each cDNA molecule received a tag. MiXCR, applied by TCRdb to the 5' RACE reads, yields one record per CDR3 protein. The sample records about 930,000 distinct CDR3 sequences, about 29% being singletons. Broader study findings: Comparison with aged donors showed that long-lived donors had more naive CD4+ cells and higher diversity. Roughly linear age-related decline in beta diversity appeared, significant by age about 37.

This CDR3 is 14 amino acids long. Trimming shortened V by 0 bases and J by 1 base, and 10 bases separated the two germline ends. Germline V gene sequence: CDR1 DFQATT, CDR2 SNEGSKA (reference sequence). This clonotype has a count of ten or more. The antigen is undetermined. A further study also used this sample, focusing on T cells of mothers and their children. From that study: Donation came from a few healthy Caucasian mothers together with their six children.

Sequencing input: blood. The receptor was isolated from a woman aged 40 to 50 in good health. The chain has TRBV20-1 and TRBJ2-7; D not certain. In DNA form, the CDR3 reads TGCAGTGCTAGAGACAGGCCGACTTCCTACGAGCAGTACTTC. This sequence encodes CSARDRPTSYEQYF.